A single sample is the source of the 9 T cell receptor beta chains below, sequenced in a study of T cell repertoires in cytomegalovirus infection. TCRdb reprocessed the reads with MiXCR, giving one entry per CDR3 protein. The sample consists of about 680,000 distinct CDR3 sequences, 20% to 25% of them appearing once. Sample: CD8+ T cells from PBMCs. Receptor source: a human donor in good health (CMV status not recorded). Some clones in this sample may be carry-over from other donors' samples.

This clonotype was detected a few times. V gene TRBV14 combines with J gene TRBJ2-3; D is undetermined. This CDR3 contains 14 residues. Germline lookup yields CDR1 SGHDN and CDR2 FVKESK. With 1 base removed from V and 5 bases from J, the gap between germline ends came to 10 bases. The chain's CDR3 is CASSQVKFLDTQYF. For the CDR3, the DNA is TGTGCCAGCAGCCAAGTTAAGTTCTTAGATACGCAGTATTTT.

This clonotype was seen only a few times. J is TRBJ1-6 and V is TRBV19; 8 bases match TRBD1. Germline V lookup: CDR1 LNHDA, CDR2 SQIVND (reference sequence). This CDR3 contains 14 residues. The V gene end was trimmed by 7 bases and the J gene end by 8 bases; junction bases not matched to a gene: 7. Here the CDR3 reads CASTHWGQDSPLHF. The CDR3 region has the DNA TGTGCCAGTACCCATTGGGGACAGGATTCACCCCTCCACTTT.

In its sample, this clonotype was seen many times. The chain joins TRBV7-2 to TRBJ2-7; the match to TRBD2 covers 12 bases. This CDR3 contains 16 residues. Germline CDR1 SGHTA, CDR2 FQGNSA. V lost 4 bases to trimming and J lost 1 base; unmatched junction nucleotides: 5. In DNA, the CDR3 is TGTGCCAGCAGCTCCAGGACTAGCGGGGATTCCTACGAGCAGTACGTC. It translates to CASSSRTSGDSYEQYV.

In its sample, this clonotype was seen many times. The J gene is TRBJ2-7, the V gene TRBV7-2; D uncertain. This CDR3 region has 12 residues. Trimming cost V 7 bases and J 2 bases, with 9 bases left between them. Per germline, CDR1 SGHTA and CDR2 FQGNSA. Here the CDR3 DNA reads TGTGCCAGCACTGAGAGGACCTACGAGCAGTACTTC. It is translated as CASTERTYEQYF.

This clonotype occurred many times. The chain links TRBV7-6 to TRBJ2-5; 8 bases align to TRBD1. Trimming removed 5 bases from V and 1 base from J; junction bases left unmatched: 12. Germline loops: CDR1 SGHVS, CDR2 FNYEAQ. The CDR3 extends over 17 amino acids. The CDR3: CASSPPGDRRSQETQYF. For the CDR3, the DNA is TGTGCCAGCAGCCCACCCGGGGACAGGCGGTCCCAAGAGACCCAGTACTTC.

The CDR3 reads CASSLQGDDSPLHF. Here the CDR3 DNA reads TGTGCCAGCAGCTTACAGGGGGACGATTCACCCCTCCACTTT. The rearrangement links TRBV13 to TRBJ1-6, with 7 bases lining up with TRBD1. CDR1 PRHDT and CDR2 FYEKMQ come from the germline V gene (reference sequence). V was pared by 2 bases and J by 8 bases, with 3 bases of the junction left unmatched. The length of the CDR3 is 14 residues.

The sample holds a few counts of this clonotype. The chain is built from TRBV7-9 and TRBJ2-5, with TRBD1 matching 9 bases. The germline CDR1 and CDR2 sequences are SEHNR and FQNEAQ (reference sequence). The CDR3 runs to 17 residues. V trimming: 2 bases; J trimming: 4 bases; junction bases outside the gene matches: 11. The CDR3 here is CASSLPRTGVTRETQYF. The CDR3 DNA sequence: TGTGCCAGCAGCTTACCCCGGACAGGGGTGACCAGAGAGACCCAGTACTTC.

This clonotype was counted only a few times. The chain has TRBV6-5 and TRBJ2-7, with 8 bases aligning to TRBD1. V shed 0 bases, J shed 5 bases, and the junction held 3 bases outside the gene matches. CDR1 and CDR2 from the germline V gene are MNHEY and SVGAGI. The CDR3 extends over 14 amino acids. CDR3 nucleotides: TGTGCCAGCAGTTACTCCGGACAGGGCCACGAGCAGTACGTC. Protein sequence: CASSYSGQGHEQYV.

In its sample, this clonotype was seen a few times. V usage is TRBV6-2 or TRBV6-3 and J usage is TRBJ1-5; D may be TRBD1 (6 bases). The CDR3 has 12 residues. CDR1 and CDR2 from the germline V gene are MNHEY and SVGEGT. Trimming left V 4 bases short and J 9 bases short, with 10 bases between. In DNA form, the CDR3 reads TGTGCCAGCAGTTGGGACATGACGCCCCAGCATTTT. This gives the protein CASSWDMTPQHF.